The TCR beta chain described here comes from a study of CD8+ T cells in alopecia areata. Notes on the study in general: Administration of tofacitinib significantly diminished scalp clonality and expanded CD8+ clones within the top 100.

Treatment here: oral pan-JAK inhibitor, 5-10 mg twice daily. Following extraction, RNA underwent reverse transcription to cDNA, which served as the sequencing template. Profiling relied on immunoSEQ multiplex PCR, and the TCRdb table lists in-frame clones only, not all of them. The repertoire includes 150,000 to 200,000 clones, approximately 67% of them detected once, and 1.3% sits in the top ten. A note on this clone: Its antigen is undetermined.

The CDR3 contains 14 residues. V was shortened by 2 bases and J by 1 base, with 11 bases between the two germline ends. Germline V gives CDR1 GTSNPN, CDR2 SVGIG (reference sequence). This receptor was taken from a human donor with alopecia areata. The sample consisted of CD4+ T cells sorted from blood, taken between weeks 47 and 50, from a patient treated with tofacitinib. V and J are TRBV30 and TRBJ1-1; the D gene is possibly TRBD1 (5 bases). CDR3 loop: CAWSTQGGNTEAFF. CDR3 nucleotide sequence: TGTGCCTGGAGTACCCAGGGTGGGAACACTGAAGCTTTCTTT.